This T cell receptor beta chain was profiled in a study of technical replicates of blood from four donors. Here immunoSEQ multiplex PCR was the method, and the copy in TCRdb shows in-frame clones only, minus some. The sample holds some 49,000 clones, 80% to 95% seen once. The CDR3 is 22 amino acids. V was pared by 0 bases and J by 0 bases, with 28 bases between. Germline loops: CDR1 SGHRS, CDR2 YFSETQ. The sequenced sample was PBMCs. This chain joins TRBV5-1 and TRBJ2-4, with D perhaps TRBD1 (6 bases). This sequence originates from a human donor in good health. Some clones in this sample may be carry-over from other donors' samples. CDR3 nucleotides: TGCGCCAGCAGCTTGGCCTTAGCGAAGGACAGCGCCTCCGAACTAGCCAAAAACATTCAGTACTTC. It yields the protein CASSLALAKDSASELAKNIQYF.